Shown below are 31 T cell receptor beta chains from a single sample sequenced in a study of CD8 T cells in ankylosing spondylitis. Study observations and caveats: Characteristic of ankylosing spondylitis blood, it appeared, was a TCR beta motif comprising eight highly homologous variants.

These receptors lack a known antigen. Using its own MiXCR run on the 5' RACE reads, TCRdb lists one record per CDR3 protein. This repertoire shows hundreds of thousands of distinct CDR3 sequences, about 11% found once; its top ten account for about 0.5%. The sequencing input was blood, either unsorted or a sorted T cell fraction (not recorded which). Receptor source: a male donor with ankylosing spondylitis.

This clonotype was seen just once. The V and J genes are TRBV27 and TRBJ2-7; D assignment may be TRBD1 or TRBD2 (5 bases each). V gave up 7 bases and J gave up 2 bases, with 15 bases separating them. This CDR3 has 14 amino acids. CDR1 MNHEY and CDR2 SMNVEV come from the germline V gene (reference sequence). The CDR3 DNA reads as TGTGCCAGCAAAACATCGTGGGGACCCTACGAGCAGTACTTC. Its protein is CASKTSWGPYEQYF.

The table lists this clonotype with a few counts. The chain uses TRBV13 and TRBJ1-2; 8 bases agree with TRBD1. V trimming: 5 bases; J trimming: 4 bases; junction bases outside the gene matches: 6. Germline V gene data show CDR1 as PRHDT and CDR2 as FYEKMQ (reference sequence). This CDR3 region has 14 residues. This chain's CDR3 is CASSPGQAVYGYTF. CDR3 coding DNA: TGTGCCAGCAGCCCGGGACAGGCCGTCTATGGCTACACCTTC.

The chain has TRBV10-3 and TRBJ1-4; the match to TRBD1 covers 10 bases. The CDR3 has 14 residues. With V trimmed by 6 bases and J by 7 bases, 5 bases remained unmatched. Germline loops: CDR1 ENHRY, CDR2 SYGVKD. This chain's CDR3 is CAIRMDRGSEKLFF. For the CDR3, the DNA is TGTGCCATCAGGATGGACAGGGGGAGTGAAAAACTGTTTTTT.

The table lists this clonotype with a few counts. This sequence joins TRBV9 and TRBJ2-5; a weak D match, TRBD1 (5 bases). The V end lost 2 bases, the J end lost 9 bases, and 11 bases lay between the germline ends. This CDR3 region has 12 residues. CDR1 and CDR2 from the germline V gene are SGDLS and YYNGEE. The CDR3 reads CASSVGRVPQYF. The DNA for the CDR3 is TGTGCCAGCAGCGTGGGCAGGGTTCCCCAGTACTTC.

The chain combines TRBV18 with TRBJ2-5; possibly TRBD2 for D (6 bases). Germline loops: CDR1 KGHSH, CDR2 LQKENI. This CDR3 is built from 17 residues. The germline V and J ends were trimmed by 1 base and 1 base, with 16 bases remaining between them. For the CDR3, the DNA is TGTGCCAGCTCACCACGAGGATCGGGGGTCCTCCAAGAGACCCAGTACTTC. The encoded protein is CASSPRGSGVLQETQYF.

This clonotype came up a few times. The J gene is TRBJ1-1, the V gene TRBV20-1; 7 bases fit TRBD1. Trimming removed 0 bases from V and 1 base from J; junction bases left unmatched: 5. Germline CDR1 reads DFQATT; CDR2 reads SNEGSKA (reference sequence). This CDR3 spans 15 amino acids. The CDR3 bases are TGCAGTGCTAGAGATTGGAGACAGGGGAACACTGAAGCTTTCTTT. Its protein is CSARDWRQGNTEAFF.

In this sample, this clonotype turned up a few times. This sequence joins TRBV12-5 and TRBJ1-1, with D unresolved. CDR1 is LGHNT and CDR2 is FRNRAP in the germline V gene. The CDR3 extends over 14 amino acids. The V end lost 7 bases, the J end lost 1 base, and 13 bases lay between the germline ends. The CDR3 loop reads CASVLGPQNTEAFF. Written as DNA, the CDR3 is TGTGCTAGTGTCCTAGGACCGCAGAACACTGAAGCTTTCTTT.

Many counts were recorded for this clonotype. The V gene is TRBV7-9, the J gene TRBJ2-7, with D perhaps matching TRBD1 (6 bases). V was pared by 4 bases and J by 4 bases, with 20 bases between. The CDR3 totals 16 residues. The germline gives CDR1 SEHNR, CDR2 FQNEAQ (reference sequence). The CDR3 sequence: CASSSYIQGRLYEQYF. The CDR3 nucleotides are TGTGCCAGCAGCTCATATATACAGGGCCGGCTATACGAGCAGTACTTC.

This clonotype was seen only a few times. The chain is built from TRBV24-1 and TRBJ2-1; 8 bases map to TRBD2. The CDR3 has 18 amino acids. Germline CDR1 is KGHDR and CDR2 is SFDVKD. Trimming removed 0 bases from V and 7 bases from J; junction bases left unmatched: 13. CDR3 sequence (DNA): TGTGCCACCAGTGATTTGCAACGAGGGCTAGCGGGCTCAAATGAGCAGTTCTTC. It specifies CATSDLQRGLAGSNEQFF.

This clonotype was seen only a few times. The rearrangement uses TRBV20-1 and TRBJ1-1; 11 nucleotides agree with TRBD1. From germline, CDR1 is DFQATT and CDR2 SNEGSKA (reference sequence). The CDR3 spans 14 residues. V lost 4 bases to trimming and J lost 3 bases; unmatched junction nucleotides: 4. CDR3 sequence (DNA): TGCAGTGCTACCCCGGACAGGGGGCACACTGAAGCTTTCTTT. As protein: CSATPDRGHTEAFF.

The J gene is TRBJ1-4, the V gene TRBV7-8; a possible D gene is TRBD1 (5 bases). This CDR3 has 17 residues. V dropped 0 bases and J dropped 7 bases, with 18 bases sitting between them. Germline lookup yields CDR1 SGHVS and CDR2 FQNEAQ. The CDR3 DNA reads TGTGCCAGCAGCTTAGCACGGGCAGGGAAGGGCGGTGAAAAACTGTTTTTT. Translating gives CASSLARAGKGGEKLFF.

The chain carries TRBV20-1 and TRBJ2-1, with 7 bases lining up with TRBD2. V trimming: 3 bases; J trimming: 8 bases; junction bases outside the gene matches: 13. Germline CDR1 is DFQATT and CDR2 is SNEGSKA (reference sequence). The CDR3 has 15 amino acids. The CDR3 protein is CSASRASGVGDEQFF. The CDR3 DNA reads as TGCAGTGCTAGTAGAGCGAGCGGGGTCGGCGATGAGCAGTTCTTC.

This clonotype was picked up a small number of times. The CDR3 nucleotides are TGTGCCAGCAGCTTAGAGGGCGGTGGGTACGAGCAGTACTTC. This codes for CASSLEGGGYEQYF. The chain carries TRBV7-2 and TRBJ2-7; unclear D gene. V was shortened by 1 base and J by 4 bases, with 11 bases between the two germline ends. The CDR3 is 14 amino acids. The germline V gene encodes CDR1 SGHTA and CDR2 FQGNSA.

The sample holds a few counts of this clonotype. V and J are TRBV29-1 and TRBJ2-3; 9 nucleotides line up with TRBD2. CDR1 SQVTM and CDR2 ANQGSEA come from the germline V gene. The CDR3 is 14 residues long. The V segment lost 2 bases and the J segment 2 bases; nucleotides outside the gene matches: 2. DNA of the CDR3: TGCAGCGTTGAACTAGCGGGAAACACAGATACGCAGTATTTT. It yields the protein CSVELAGNTDTQYF.

This clonotype occurred a few times. One junction end disagrees with the germline gene, perhaps due to a read error. The rearrangement links TRBV10-3 to TRBJ1-1, with TRBD1 matching over 10 bases. Germline assignment: CDR1 ENHRY and CDR2 SYGVKD. This CDR3 comprises 16 residues. The CDR3 DNA sequence: TGTGCCATCAGTCTTGACAGGGGGCGCAGGCACACTGAAGTTTTCTTT. It encodes CAISLDRGRRHTEVFF.

This clonotype was observed a handful of times. This sequence joins TRBV20-1 and TRBJ2-2; no clear D. CDR1 and CDR2 from the germline V gene are DFQATT and SNEGSKA (reference sequence). V lost 4 bases, J lost 0 bases, and 21 bases lay in between. The CDR3 sequence is 18 residues long. The CDR3 region has the DNA TGCAGTGCTAAGGGCCACTCGCTCGCGTTCGCGAACACCGGGGAGCTGTTTTTT. Translating it yields CSAKGHSLAFANTGELFF.

Only a few counts were recorded for this clonotype. V is TRBV6-5 and J is TRBJ2-1; D possibly uses TRBD1 or TRBD2 (5 bases each). From germline, CDR1 is MNHEY and CDR2 SVGAGI. V was cut by 4 bases and J by 7 bases, with 17 bases left in between. The CDR3 length is 15 residues. This chain's CDR3 is CASSSRGYGGNEQFF. The CDR3 DNA follows: TGTGCCAGCAGTTCCCGGGGCTATGGTGGGAATGAGCAGTTCTTC.

The chain uses TRBV20-1 and TRBJ2-1, with 9 positions matching TRBD2. J lost 3 bases, V lost 1 base, and 7 bases had no gene match. Germline V gives CDR1 DFQATT, CDR2 SNEGSKA (reference sequence). The CDR3 totals 16 residues. CDR3 loop: CSARAFSGGFYNEQFF. The CDR3 DNA reads TGCAGTGCTAGAGCTTTTAGCGGGGGATTCTACAATGAGCAGTTCTTC.

The genes are TRBV4-2 and TRBJ2-1, with 11 bases matching TRBD2. V gave up 5 bases and J gave up 2 bases; unmatched junction bases: 2. The CDR3 is made up of 15 amino acids. The germline CDR1 and CDR2 sequences are LGHNA and YNFKEQ. The DNA for the CDR3 is TGTGCCAGCAGCACGACTAGCGGGACCTACAATGAGCAGTTCTTC. This encodes CASSTTSGTYNEQFF.

This clonotype was seen repeatedly, ten times or more. The rearrangement links TRBV6-5 to TRBJ1-1, with D unclear. Germline assignment: CDR1 MNHEY and CDR2 SVGAGI. With 10 bases removed from V and 1 base from J, the gap between germline ends came to 16 bases. CDR3 length: 14 residues. The CDR3 coding sequence is TGTGCCACGGTTAGGAGGCCGGGGAACACTGAAGCTTTCTTT. It encodes CATVRRPGNTEAFF.

There are a few counts of this clonotype. The chain employs TRBV29-1 and TRBJ2-1; 7 bases match TRBD1. Germline V gene data show CDR1 as SQVTM and CDR2 as ANQGSEA. There are 13 residues in the CDR3. The J segment lost 2 bases and the V segment lost 3 bases, leaving 1 base of the junction unmatched. This CDR3 reads CSVDRGTYNEQFF. For the CDR3, the DNA is TGCAGCGTTGACAGGGGGACCTACAATGAGCAGTTCTTC.

The table lists this clonotype with many counts. The chain links TRBV7-8 to TRBJ1-1; D remains ambiguous. Germline CDR1 is SGHVS and CDR2 is FQNEAQ. This CDR3 has 15 residues. The V end lost 3 bases, the J end lost 0 bases, and 11 bases lay between the germline ends. CDR3 amino acids: CASSFSTGMNTEAFF. The CDR3 DNA reads TGTGCCAGCAGCTTTTCTACCGGCATGAACACTGAAGCTTTCTTT.

The chain employs TRBV7-2 and TRBJ2-3, with a possible D match to TRBD1 (6 bases). V gave up 0 bases and J gave up 5 bases, with 18 bases separating them. Germline-derived CDR1 and CDR2 are SGHTA and FQGNSA. The CDR3 has 17 residues. CDR3 loop: CASSLAKDSLGEDTQYF. Here the CDR3 DNA reads TGTGCCAGCAGCTTAGCGAAGGACAGCCTAGGGGAAGATACGCAGTATTTT.

This clonotype was counted between two and nine times. The chain uses TRBV30 and TRBJ1-5, with unresolved D. From germline, CDR1 is GTSNPN and CDR2 SVGIG (reference sequence). V was shortened by 2 bases and J by 3 bases, with 8 bases between the two germline ends. The CDR3 has 13 amino acids. This CDR3 is CAWSSRNNQPQHF. CDR3 sequence (DNA): TGTGCCTGGAGTTCCCGGAACAATCAGCCCCAGCATTTT.

The chain has TRBV5-1 and TRBJ2-7, with D uncertain. Trimming stripped 0 bases from V and 1 base from J, with 8 bases between. Germline CDR1 SGHRS, CDR2 YFSETQ. The CDR3 contains 14 residues. DNA of the CDR3: TGCGCCAGCAGCTTGGATTCCGTGTCCTACGAGCAGTACTTC. Its translation is CASSLDSVSYEQYF.

This clonotype has a handful of counts. The gene calls are TRBV5-1 and TRBJ2-3; D gene unclear. This CDR3 spans 14 amino acids. Germline-derived CDR1 and CDR2 are SGHRS and YFSETQ. Trimming took 2 bases from V and 4 from J, leaving 11 bases between them. The CDR3 region has the DNA TGCGCCAGCAGCTTCCGACAAGCCCCAGATACGCAGTATTTT. Translated: CASSFRQAPDTQYF.

In nucleotides, the CDR3 is TGCGCCAGCAGCCAGGCTTTCACAGATACGCAGTATTTT. Amino acids: CASSQAFTDTQYF. The V gene is TRBV4-3, the J gene TRBJ2-3, with unresolved D. CDR3 size: 13 residues. V was pared by 3 bases and J by 2 bases, with 6 bases between. The germline V gene has CDR1 LGHNA and CDR2 YSLEER.

This clonotype was detected once. The chain carries TRBV7-2 and TRBJ1-5, with D possibly matching TRBD1 (6 bases). The length of the CDR3 is 12 residues. Looked up from germline, CDR1 is SGHTA and CDR2 is FQGNSA. The V end was cut by 1 base, the J end by 12 bases, with 10 bases between. CDR3 residues: CASSLGAGDQHF. CDR3 nucleotides: TGTGCCAGCAGCTTAGGAGCAGGGGACCAGCATTTT.

This clonotype has a count of ten or more. V usage is TRBV20-1 and J usage is TRBJ2-5, with 11 nucleotides matching TRBD2. Germline CDR1 is DFQATT and CDR2 is SNEGSKA (reference sequence). V trimming: 6 bases; J trimming: 0 bases; junction bases outside the gene matches: 6. The length of the CDR3 is 15 residues. CDR3: CSARDSGGDQETQYF. Here the CDR3 DNA reads TGCAGTGCCAGGGATAGCGGGGGGGACCAAGAGACCCAGTACTTC.

This clonotype occurred a few times. This chain links TRBV18 with TRBJ2-2; TRBD1 agrees at 7 bases. This CDR3 spans 16 amino acids. After removal of 0 bases from V and 4 bases from J, the junction contained 5 bases not matched to a gene. Germline CDR1 is KGHSH and CDR2 is LQKENI. The CDR3 protein is CASSPPSRGSTGELFF. The CDR3 DNA reads TGTGCCAGCTCACCACCTTCCAGGGGGAGCACCGGGGAGCTGTTTTTT.

This clonotype has only a few counts. The rearrangement uses TRBV4-1 and TRBJ2-5; 7 bases align to TRBD2. Germline V gene data show CDR1 as MGHRA and CDR2 as YSYEKL. The CDR3 length is 16 residues. Trimming took 1 base from V and 1 from J; bases not matched to a gene: 6. CDR3 residues: CASSQGTSPLQETQYF. The CDR3 coding sequence is TGCGCCAGCAGCCAAGGGACTAGTCCCCTCCAAGAGACCCAGTACTTC.